The 22 T cell receptor beta chains given below trace back to one sample, sequenced in a study of cytomegalovirus exposure and HLA in healthy donors. Data came from immunoSEQ multiplex PCR; TCRdb stores just in-frame clones and leaves some out. The sample includes about 140,000 clones, almost 85% of them seen just once. The sequencing input was PBMCs. The receptors originated from a woman in her thirties in good health and CMV-seronegative.

This clone has just one count. This sequence joins TRBV5-1 and TRBJ1-1, with TRBD1 matching over 8 bases. Germline loops: CDR1 SGHRS, CDR2 YFSETQ. This CDR3 has 13 amino acids. The V gene end was trimmed by 4 bases and the J gene end by 6 bases; junction bases not matched to a gene: 5. CDR3 in DNA: TGCGCCAGCAGCCAAGGGACAGGCGCTGAAGCTTTCTTT. The encoded protein is CASSQGTGAEAFF. The variable domain in full, with the rest retrieved from reference TRBV5-1 and TRBJ1-1, is KAGVTQTPRYLIKTRGQQVTLSCSPISGHRSVSWYQQTPGQGLQFLFEYFSETQRNKGNFPGRFSGRQFSNSRSEMNVSTLELGDSALYLCASSQGTGAEAFFGQGTRLTVV.

This clone was detected only once. This chain links TRBV9 with TRBJ2-3; 8 bases are shared with TRBD2. Germline values: CDR1 SGDLS, CDR2 YYNGEE. The CDR3 spans 15 residues. The trim removed 0 bases at V and 2 bases at J, leaving 2 bases unmatched. The CDR3 region has the DNA TGTGCCAGCAGCGTAGTCGGGGGGGCCACAGATACGCAGTATTTT. Protein sequence: CASSVVGGATDTQYF.

This sequence joins TRBV2 and TRBJ2-1; TRBD2 matches at 11 bases. The CDR3 sequence is 15 residues long. CDR1 is SNHLY and CDR2 is FYNNEI in the germline V gene. The V segment lost 4 bases and the J segment 9 bases; nucleotides outside the gene matches: 8. CDR3 region: CASSALAGGHGEQFF. The CDR3 region has the DNA TGTGCCAGCAGTGCGCTAGCGGGGGGTCATGGTGAGCAGTTCTTC.

The chain links TRBV27 to TRBJ2-5, with 8 nucleotides matching TRBD1. V trimming: 5 bases; J trimming: 2 bases; junction bases outside the gene matches: 10. This CDR3 comprises 16 residues. From germline, CDR1 is MNHEY and CDR2 SMNVEV (reference sequence). The CDR3: CASSTQGQGWQETQYF. CDR3 sequence (DNA): TGTGCCAGCAGTACACAAGGACAGGGCTGGCAAGAGACCCAGTACTTC.

The CDR3 sequence: CSVEDTFYEQYF. The CDR3 DNA reads as TGCAGCGTTGAAGACACTTTCTACGAGCAGTACTTC. The rearrangement joins TRBV29-1 to TRBJ2-7, with D unclear. Trimming pared 0 bases from V and 3 bases from J, leaving 6 bases between. This CDR3 has 12 amino acids. Looked up from germline, CDR1 is SQVTM and CDR2 is ANQGSEA.

The rearrangement uses TRBV18 and TRBJ2-7, with a tentative D call TRBD2 (6 bases). Per the germline V gene, CDR1 is KGHSH and CDR2 is LQKENI. The CDR3 runs to 12 residues. V was trimmed by 3 bases and J by 6 bases, leaving 9 bases between them. CDR3 in DNA: TGTGCCAGCTCACCCGGGGGTTCCGAGCAGTACTTC. Translated, it gives CASSPGGSEQYF.

The chain is built from TRBV28 and TRBJ1-1, with D perhaps matching TRBD1 (5 bases). The ends were cut back, 5 bases at V and 0 bases at J, with 19 bases in the middle. Per germline, CDR1 MDHEN and CDR2 SYDVKM. CDR3 length: 17 residues. CDR3 sequence reads: CASSPTGGGGLNTEAFF. DNA of the CDR3: TGTGCCAGCAGTCCTACAGGCGGGGGAGGACTGAACACTGAAGCTTTCTTT.

The chain is built from TRBV5-4 and TRBJ2-1, with 9 positions matching TRBD2. Germline values: CDR1 SGHNT, CDR2 YYREEE (reference sequence). Trimming took 0 bases from V and 8 from J; bases not matched to a gene: 9. This CDR3 contains 16 residues. As DNA, the CDR3 is TGTGCCAGCAGCTTGGTCGGCGGGGGGGCCTCGGATGAGCAGTTCTTC. This encodes CASSLVGGGASDEQFF.

The chain joins TRBV7-3 to TRBJ2-1, with D perhaps TRBD1 (5 bases). The germline gives CDR1 SGHTA, CDR2 FQGTGA. V was shortened by 1 base and J by 5 bases, with 6 bases between the two germline ends. This CDR3 spans 13 amino acids. For the CDR3, the DNA is TGTGCCAGCAGCTTAAGCAGGGACAATGAGCAGTTCTTC. This encodes CASSLSRDNEQFF.

The chain recombines TRBV5-1 with TRBJ2-7; 9 nucleotides agree with TRBD1. Germline CDR1 is SGHRS and CDR2 is YFSETQ. Trimming at V came to 4 bases and at J to 0 bases, leaving 8 bases not matched to a gene. The CDR3 is 16 amino acids. CDR3 amino acids: CASSLAGQGSSYEQYF. The CDR3 nucleotides read TGCGCCAGCAGCCTCGCCGGACAGGGGAGCTCCTACGAGCAGTACTTC.

The chain has TRBV7-9 and TRBJ1-2, with D tentatively TRBD1 (5 bases). The V and J ends lost 4 bases and 3 bases respectively, with 15 bases between them. CDR1 is SEHNR, CDR2 FQNEAQ, per germline (reference sequence). CDR3 length: 15 residues. The CDR3 DNA reads as TGTGCCAGCAGCTCAACCGGGACTTGGGACTATGGCTACACCTTC. Its protein is CASSSTGTWDYGYTF.

The rearrangement joins TRBV7-2 to TRBJ1-6; TRBD1 matches 7 bases. V shed 5 bases, J shed 6 bases, and the junction held 7 bases outside the gene matches. The germline V gene has CDR1 SGHTA and CDR2 FQGNSA. The CDR3 consists of 15 residues. The CDR3 region has the DNA TGTGCCAGCAGCCTCCACAGGGGTTCTAATTCACCCCTCCACTTT. Residues: CASSLHRGSNSPLHF.

This chain joins TRBV5-6 and TRBJ1-6; weak D call: TRBD1 (6 bases). CDR1 and CDR2 from the germline V gene are SGHDT and YYEEEE. The CDR3 extends over 16 amino acids. Trimming stripped 3 bases from V and 10 bases from J, with 20 bases between. The CDR3 nucleotides are TGTGCCAGCAGCTGGGTGGACGGCCGAGGGGGATCACCCCTCCACTTT. Translated, it gives CASSWVDGRGGSPLHF.

The rearrangement links TRBV21-1 to TRBJ2-5; the D call in the table, TRBD1, was not verified against the DNA. TRBV21-1 is assigned pseudogene status. CDR3 length: 15 amino acids. CDR3 bases: TGTGCCAGCAGCAGAGGACAGGGTGGAGAAGAGACCCAGTACTTC. Its translation is CASSRGQGGEETQYF.

This sequence joins TRBV2 and TRBJ1-2; D may be TRBD1 (5 bases). In germline, CDR1 is SNHLY, CDR2 FYNNEI. The V and J ends lost 2 bases and 4 bases respectively, with 20 bases between them. The CDR3 spans 17 residues. The CDR3 DNA reads TGTGCCAGCAGTGAATTCTTAGCGGGGGAGGGTTCCTATGGCTACACCTTC. This gives the protein CASSEFLAGEGSYGYTF.

The rearrangement joins TRBV6-5 to TRBJ2-1, with 11 positions matching TRBD2. Trimming at V came to 5 bases and at J to 7 bases, leaving 7 bases not matched to a gene. Germline values: CDR1 MNHEY, CDR2 SVGAGI. The CDR3 length is 15 residues. The CDR3 spells CASSPLLAGVNEQFF. As DNA, the CDR3 is TGTGCCAGCAGTCCCCTACTAGCGGGGGTGAATGAGCAGTTCTTC.

The chain recombines TRBV27 with TRBJ1-2; 12 bases align to TRBD1. The V gene's germline CDR1 is MNHEY and CDR2 SMNVEV (reference sequence). Trimming at V came to 4 bases and at J to 4 bases, leaving 13 bases not matched to a gene. This CDR3 spans 18 amino acids. The DNA of the CDR3 is TGTGCCAGCAGTTCGTACCGGGACAGGGGGCGAGAAAGCTATGGCTACACCTTC. Residues: CASSSYRDRGRESYGYTF.

The V call is TRBV5-1, the J call TRBJ2-1; D might be TRBD2 (5 bases). Germline CDR1 is SGHRS and CDR2 is YFSETQ. The ends were cut back, 0 bases at V and 5 bases at J, with 9 bases in the middle. The CDR3 totals 14 residues. In nucleotides, the CDR3 is TGCGCCAGCAGCTTGGTTCGAGCGGACAATGAGCAGTTCTTC. Translated, it gives CASSLVRADNEQFF.

The V call is TRBV19, the J call TRBJ1-6; 10 bases align to TRBD1. Germline CDR1 reads LNHDA; CDR2 reads SQIVND (reference sequence). The CDR3 is 15 amino acids. The ends lost 5 bases at V and 7 bases at J; junction bases unmatched: 5. CDR3 bases: TGTGCCAGTAGTCGACAGGGGGCGTCGAATTCACCCCTCCACTTT. Its translation is CASSRQGASNSPLHF. The whole variable domain, filled in from reference TRBV19 and TRBJ1-6, reads DGGITQSPKYLFRKEGQNVTLSCEQNLNHDAMYWYRQDPGQGLRLIYYSQIVNDFQKGDIAEGYSVSREKKESFPLTVTSAQKNPTAFYLCASSRQGASNSPLHFGNGTRLTVT.

The chain is built from TRBV29-1 and TRBJ2-7; 7 bases fit TRBD1. Germline-derived CDR1 and CDR2 are SQVTM and ANQGSEA. This CDR3 spans 12 amino acids. Trimming cost V 6 bases and J 6 bases; bases outside gene matches: 8. CDR3: CSVHRGLGEQYF. The CDR3 coding sequence is TGCAGCGTACACAGGGGTTTGGGCGAGCAGTACTTC.

The genes are TRBV15 and TRBJ2-2; 7 bases are a match to TRBD1. Trimming at V came to 5 bases and at J to 9 bases, leaving 12 bases not matched to a gene. This CDR3 is built from 15 residues. The V gene's germline CDR1 is LNHNV and CDR2 YYDKDF (reference sequence). The CDR3 nucleotides are TGTGCCACCAGCCCGGACAGGTGGGGCGGTCGGGAGCTGTTTTTT. It translates to CATSPDRWGGRELFF. Combining the CDR3 with reference TRBV15 and TRBJ2-2 gives the whole variable domain DAMVIQNPRYQVTQFGKPVTLSCSQTLNHNVMYWYQQKSSQAPKLLFHYYDKDFNNEADTPDNFQSRRPNTSFCFLDIRSPGLGDTAMYLCATSPDRWGGRELFFGEGSRLTVL.

The J gene is TRBJ1-2, the V gene TRBV5-6; no clear D gene. Germline loops: CDR1 SGHDT, CDR2 YYEEEE. V shed 2 bases and J shed 7 bases, with 12 bases lying between them. The CDR3 consists of 13 residues. Written as DNA, the CDR3 is TGTGCCAGCAGCTTCATTTTGCTCGGTGGCTACACCTTC. Encoded protein: CASSFILLGGYTF.